This T cell receptor beta chain was observed in a study of T-cell reconstitution after alpha-beta-depleted transplantation in children. The CDR3 totals 11 residues. V dropped 4 bases and J dropped 15 bases, with 14 bases sitting between them. The V gene's germline CDR1 is SGHRS and CDR2 YFSETQ. Researchers prepared the TCRbeta library using unique molecular identifiers, the study reports. MiXCR was run by TCRdb on the PCR reads, yielding one entry per CDR3 protein. The top ten hold roughly 6% of the sample, which has approximately 400,000 distinct CDR3 sequences, about a tenth seen once. The rearrangement joins TRBV5-1 to TRBJ2-1; D not resolved. The source is a human donor who donated a stem cell graft to a child with acute myeloid leukemia. Sample: PBMCs from the stem cell graft donor, taken from the stem cell graft. CDR3 DNA: TGCGCCAGCAGCCCTGACCAAGTACGGTTCTTC. Protein sequence: CASSPDQVRFF.